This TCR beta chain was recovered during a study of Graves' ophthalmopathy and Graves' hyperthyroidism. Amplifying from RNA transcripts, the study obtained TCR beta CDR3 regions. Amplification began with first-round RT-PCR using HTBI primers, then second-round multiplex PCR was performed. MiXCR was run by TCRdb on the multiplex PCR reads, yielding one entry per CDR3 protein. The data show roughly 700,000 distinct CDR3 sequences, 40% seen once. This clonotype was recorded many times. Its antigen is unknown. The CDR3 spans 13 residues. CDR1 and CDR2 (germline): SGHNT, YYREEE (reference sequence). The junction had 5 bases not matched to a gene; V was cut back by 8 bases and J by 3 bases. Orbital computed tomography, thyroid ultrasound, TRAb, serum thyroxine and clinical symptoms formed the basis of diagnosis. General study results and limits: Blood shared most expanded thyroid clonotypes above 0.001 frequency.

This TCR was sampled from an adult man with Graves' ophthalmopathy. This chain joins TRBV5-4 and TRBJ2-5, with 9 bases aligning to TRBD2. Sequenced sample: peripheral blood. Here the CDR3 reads CASAGTSKETQYF. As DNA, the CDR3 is TGTGCCAGTGCCGGGACTAGCAAAGAGACCCAGTACTTC.